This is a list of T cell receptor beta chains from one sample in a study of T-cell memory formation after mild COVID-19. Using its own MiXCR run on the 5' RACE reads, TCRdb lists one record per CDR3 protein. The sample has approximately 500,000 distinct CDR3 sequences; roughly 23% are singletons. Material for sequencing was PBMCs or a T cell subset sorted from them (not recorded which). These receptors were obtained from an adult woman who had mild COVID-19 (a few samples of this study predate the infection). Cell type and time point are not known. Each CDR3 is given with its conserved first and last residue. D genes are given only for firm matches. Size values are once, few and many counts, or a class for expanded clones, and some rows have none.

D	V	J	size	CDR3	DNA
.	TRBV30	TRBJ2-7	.	CAWSIPGYEQYF	TGTGCCTGGAGTATACCGGGCTACGAGCAGTACTTC
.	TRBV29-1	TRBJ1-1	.	CSVGGPVGRENTEAFF	TGCAGCGTTGGAGGACCGGTGGGACGGGAGAACACTGAAGCTTTCTTT
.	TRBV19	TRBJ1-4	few	CASHLQSNEKLFF	TGTGCCAGCCACTTACAGAGTAATGAAAAACTGTTTTTT
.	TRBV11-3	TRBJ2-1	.	CASSSQDSSYNEQFF	TGTGCCAGCAGCTCGCAGGACAGCTCCTACAATGAGCAGTTCTTC
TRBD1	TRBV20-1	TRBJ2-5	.	CSAEPVDRVLAQYF	TGCAGTGCTGAGCCCGTCGACAGGGTGTTGGCCCAGTACTTC
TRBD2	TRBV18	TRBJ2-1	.	CASSPPRGGRNEQFF	TGTGCCAGCTCACCCCCCCGGGGAGGGCGCAATGAGCAGTTCTTC
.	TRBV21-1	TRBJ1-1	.	CASSKRGGVNTEAFF	TGTGCCAGCAGCAAAAGGGGCGGGGTGAACACTGAAGCTTTCTTT
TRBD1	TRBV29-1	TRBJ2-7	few	CSGDRENGEQYF	TGCAGCGGTGACAGGGAGAATGGCGAGCAGTACTTC
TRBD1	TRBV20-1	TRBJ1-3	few	CSAQQGTARNTIYF	TGCAGTGCGCAGCAGGGGACAGCCCGAAACACCATATATTTT
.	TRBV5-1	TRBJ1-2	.	CASSLDYNYGYTF	TGCGCCAGCAGCTTGGACTACAACTATGGCTACACCTTC
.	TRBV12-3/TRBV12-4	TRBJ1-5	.	CASSLGRGQRSNQPQHF	TGTGCCAGCAGTTTGGGCCGGGGACAACGTAGCAATCAGCCCCAGCATTTT
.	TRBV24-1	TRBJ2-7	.	CATSDKYYEQYF	TGTGCCACCTCCGACAAATACTACGAGCAGTACTTC
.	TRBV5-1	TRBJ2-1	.	CASSLQRGGGGNEQFF	TGCGCCAGCAGCTTACAGAGGGGGGGCGGTGGTAATGAGCAGTTCTTC
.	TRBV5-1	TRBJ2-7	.	CASSLLVTGPTYEQYF	TGCGCCAGCAGCTTGTTGGTGACAGGTCCTACCTACGAGCAGTACTTC
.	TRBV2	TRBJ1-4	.	CASRLGEKLFF	TGTGCCAGCAGGTTAGGAGAAAAACTGTTTTTT
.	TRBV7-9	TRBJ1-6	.	CASREGNSPLHF	TGTGCCAGCAGAGAGGGTAATTCACCCCTCCACTTT
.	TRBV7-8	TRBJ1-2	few	CASSLGYGNYGYTF	TGTGCCAGCAGCTTAGGGTACGGGAACTATGGCTACACCTTC
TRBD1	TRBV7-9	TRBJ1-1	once	CASSPRQGRAEAFF	TGTGCCAGCAGCCCCCGACAGGGAAGGGCTGAAGCTTTCTTT
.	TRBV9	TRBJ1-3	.	CASSVGGRSSGNTIYF	TGTGCCAGCAGCGTAGGTGGCAGGAGCTCTGGAAACACCATATATTTT
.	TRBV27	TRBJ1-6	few	CASSSRTGGYSPLHF	TGTGCCAGCAGTTCGCGGACCGGCGGTTATTCACCCCTCCACTTT
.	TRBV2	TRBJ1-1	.	CASRGMNTEAFF	TGTGCCAGTAGAGGCATGAACACTGAAGCTTTCTTT
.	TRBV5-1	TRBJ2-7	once	CASSLMGQGTGLAHEQYF	TGCGCCAGCAGCTTGATGGGACAGGGGACGGGACTAGCGCACGAGCAGTACTTC
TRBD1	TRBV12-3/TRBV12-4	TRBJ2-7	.	CASSRQGYEEQYF	TGTGCCAGCAGTCGACAGGGGTACGAGGAGCAGTACTTC
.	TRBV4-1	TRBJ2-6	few	CASSQTRQAGANVLTF	TGCGCCAGCAGCCAGACTCGGCAAGCTGGGGCCAACGTCCTGACTTTC
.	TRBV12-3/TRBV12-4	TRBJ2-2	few	CASSYSAGELFF	TGTGCCAGCAGTTACAGCGCCGGGGAGCTGTTTTTT
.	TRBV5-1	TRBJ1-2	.	CASSSPGHYGYTF	TGCGCCAGCAGCTCCCCAGGACACTATGGCTACACCTTC
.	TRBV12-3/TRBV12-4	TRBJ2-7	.	CASSIRGPPYEQYF	TGTGCCAGCAGTATTCGGGGTCCTCCCTACGAGCAGTACTTC